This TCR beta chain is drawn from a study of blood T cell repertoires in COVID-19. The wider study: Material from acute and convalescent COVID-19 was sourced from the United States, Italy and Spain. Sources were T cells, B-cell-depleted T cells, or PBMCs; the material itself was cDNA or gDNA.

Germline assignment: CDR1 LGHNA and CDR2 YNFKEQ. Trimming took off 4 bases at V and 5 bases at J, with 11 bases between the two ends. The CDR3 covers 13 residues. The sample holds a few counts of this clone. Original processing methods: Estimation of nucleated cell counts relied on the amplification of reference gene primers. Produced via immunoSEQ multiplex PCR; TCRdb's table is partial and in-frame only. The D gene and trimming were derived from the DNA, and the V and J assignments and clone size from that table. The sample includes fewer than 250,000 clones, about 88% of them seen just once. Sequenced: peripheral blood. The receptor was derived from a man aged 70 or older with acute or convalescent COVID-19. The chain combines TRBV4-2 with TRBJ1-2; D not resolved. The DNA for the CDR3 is TGTGCCAGCAGCCGAACGGCGGAATATGGCTACACCTTC. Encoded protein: CASSRTAEYGYTF.